One TCR beta chain is described in this entry. This record comes from a study of early T cells in non-severe SARS-CoV-2 infection. Study-level background: Unpaired chains resulted from sequencing bulk RNA of unsorted whole blood.

The V end lost 2 bases, the J end lost 7 bases, and 9 bases lay between the germline ends. The CDR3 consists of 12 residues. The germline V gene encodes CDR1 MDHEN and CDR2 SYDVKM. Individual cDNA molecules were tagged with unique molecular identifiers, the study reported. MiXCR was run by TCRdb on the 5' RACE reads, yielding one entry per CDR3 protein. The sample holds about 40,000 distinct CDR3 sequences, around 23% seen once. V gene TRBV28 combines with J gene TRBJ2-7, with D unclear. The sequence derives from an adult who was a healthcare worker with PCR-confirmed SARS-CoV-2 infection or an uninfected control (not recorded which). The source material was whole blood, sampled at baseline. The CDR3 nucleotides read TGTGCCAGCAGTTTAAGCTTAGGGGAGCAGTACTTC. Residues: CASSLSLGEQYF.